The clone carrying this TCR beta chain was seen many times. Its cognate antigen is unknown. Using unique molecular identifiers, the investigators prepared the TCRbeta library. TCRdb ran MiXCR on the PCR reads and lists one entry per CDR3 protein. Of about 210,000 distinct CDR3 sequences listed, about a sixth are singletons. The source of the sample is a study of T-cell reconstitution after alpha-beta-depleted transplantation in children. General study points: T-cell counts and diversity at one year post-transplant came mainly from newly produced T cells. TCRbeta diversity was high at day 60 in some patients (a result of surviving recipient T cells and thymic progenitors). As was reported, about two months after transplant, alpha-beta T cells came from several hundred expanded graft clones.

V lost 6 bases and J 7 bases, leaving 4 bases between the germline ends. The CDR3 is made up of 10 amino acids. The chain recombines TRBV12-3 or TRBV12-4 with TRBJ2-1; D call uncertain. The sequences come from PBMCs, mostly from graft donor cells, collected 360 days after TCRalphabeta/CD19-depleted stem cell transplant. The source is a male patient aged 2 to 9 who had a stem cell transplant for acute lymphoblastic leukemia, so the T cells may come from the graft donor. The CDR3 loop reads CASRENEQFF. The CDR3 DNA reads TGTGCCAGCAGGGAGAATGAGCAGTTCTTC.